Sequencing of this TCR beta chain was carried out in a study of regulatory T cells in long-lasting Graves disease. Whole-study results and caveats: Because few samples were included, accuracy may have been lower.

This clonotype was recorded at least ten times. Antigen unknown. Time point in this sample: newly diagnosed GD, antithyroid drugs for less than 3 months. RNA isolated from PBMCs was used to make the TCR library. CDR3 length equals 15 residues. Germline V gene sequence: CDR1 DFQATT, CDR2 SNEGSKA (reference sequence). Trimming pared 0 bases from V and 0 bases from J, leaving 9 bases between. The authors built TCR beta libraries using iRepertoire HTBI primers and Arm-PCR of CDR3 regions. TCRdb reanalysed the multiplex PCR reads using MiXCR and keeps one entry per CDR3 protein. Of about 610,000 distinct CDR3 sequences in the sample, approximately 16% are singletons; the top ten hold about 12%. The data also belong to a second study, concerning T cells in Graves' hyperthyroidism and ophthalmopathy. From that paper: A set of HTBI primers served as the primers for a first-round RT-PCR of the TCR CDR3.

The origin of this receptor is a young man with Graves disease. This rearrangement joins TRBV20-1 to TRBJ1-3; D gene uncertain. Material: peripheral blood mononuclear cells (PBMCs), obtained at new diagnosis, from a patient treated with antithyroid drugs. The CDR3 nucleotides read TGCAGTGCTAGAGATCCCTCAGGCTCTGGAAACACCATATATTTT. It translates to CSARDPSGSGNTIYF.